Following are 31 T cell receptor beta chains from one sample sequenced in a study of shared clonotypes between healthy human individuals. The table came from immunoSEQ multiplex PCR; TCRdb's copy has only in-frame clones and leaves some out. The table shows roughly 2,000,000 clones, with 93% occurring only once. Naive CD8 cells were CD45RO-negative, positively selected for CCR7, excluding terminally differentiated effector memory CD45RA+ cells. Sequencing input: naive CD8+ T cells from PBMCs. All receptors derive from a man younger than 35 in good health. Some clones in this sample may be carry-over from other donors' samples.

This clone was detected once. CDR3 in DNA: TGTGCCAGCAGTGGGACCGGGACAGGGGTGGGCGAGCAGTACTTC. The encoded protein is CASSGTGTGVGEQYF. The J gene is TRBJ2-7, the V gene TRBV27; 10 nucleotides agree with TRBD1. This CDR3 region has 15 residues. The trim removed 5 bases at V and 6 bases at J, leaving 10 bases unmatched. Germline values: CDR1 MNHEY, CDR2 SMNVEV (reference sequence).

V and J are TRBV4-2 and TRBJ2-7; 7 bases line up with TRBD2. V gave up 1 base and J gave up 0 bases; unmatched junction bases: 6. The CDR3 totals 16 residues. Germline V gene lookup returns CDR1 LGHNA and CDR2 YNFKEQ. Here the CDR3 reads CASSQAQPSGSYEQYF. The CDR3 DNA reads as TGTGCCAGCAGCCAAGCTCAACCTAGCGGCTCCTACGAGCAGTACTTC.

V and J are TRBV11-3 and TRBJ2-7; D is unresolved. Trimming removed 5 bases at V and 0 bases at J, with 8 bases between. Germline V lookup: CDR1 SGHNT, CDR2 YENEEA. This CDR3 spans 13 amino acids. CDR3 in DNA: TGTGCCAGCAGCGATCGCGGCTCCTACGAGCAGTACTTC. Its protein is CASSDRGSYEQYF.

The genes are TRBV28 and TRBJ1-5; 8 nucleotides agree with TRBD1. The germline CDR1 and CDR2 sequences are MDHEN and SYDVKM. CDR3 length: 14 residues. Trimming removed 4 bases from V and 7 bases from J; junction bases left unmatched: 6. The CDR3 protein is CASSSGGSEQPQHF. CDR3 nucleotides: TGTGCCAGCAGTTCAGGGGGCTCGGAACAGCCCCAGCATTTT.

This chain connects TRBV27 to TRBJ2-4; no reliable D call. The CDR3 is made up of 14 amino acids. V dropped 6 bases and J dropped 0 bases, with 9 bases sitting between them. Looked up from germline, CDR1 is MNHEY and CDR2 is SMNVEV (reference sequence). The CDR3 DNA reads TGTGCCAGCAGCCAAGCGTTAGCCAAAAACATTCAGTACTTC. Its translation: CASSQALAKNIQYF.

A remark on this clone: Other nucleotide sequences from this sample produce the same CDR3. The chain joins TRBV29-1 to TRBJ2-3, with no clear D. V lost 4 bases and J 6 bases, leaving 5 bases between the germline ends. In germline, CDR1 is SQVTM, CDR2 ANQGSEA. The CDR3 runs to 10 residues. CDR3 residues: CSVVGDTQYF. The CDR3 DNA sequence: TGCAGCGTTGTTGGGGATACGCAGTATTTT.

J is TRBJ2-2 and V is TRBV6-4, with TRBD2 identical over 10 bases. Germline trimming cut 2 bases from V and 1 base from J; bases unmatched to any gene: 13. Looked up from germline, CDR1 is MRHNA and CDR2 is SNTAGT. CDR3 length: 20 residues. CDR3 in DNA: TGTGCCAGCAGTGACCTCTTGTGGCTAGCGGGGGTTCGGAACACCGGGGAGCTGTTTTTT. Encoded protein: CASSDLLWLAGVRNTGELFF.

This CDR3 is CASSFCSGRTTRYNEQFF. The DNA for the CDR3 is TGTGCCAGCAGCTTTTGTAGCGGGAGGACCACCAGGTACAATGAGCAGTTCTTC. V usage is TRBV12-1 and J usage is TRBJ2-1; TRBD2, the D gene given by the table, was not confirmed from the DNA. TRBV12-1 is labeled a pseudogene. This CDR3 region has 18 residues.

This clone was recorded once. The J gene is TRBJ1-1, the V gene TRBV7-3; D is unresolved. The CDR3 covers 16 residues. Germline CDR1 and CDR2: SGHTA and FQGTGA. Trimming removed 2 bases from V and 1 base from J, with 14 bases in between. In DNA form, the CDR3 reads TGTGCCAGCAGCTTAGGTGTTCGGCGGGGGAACACTGAAGCTTTCTTT. Protein: CASSLGVRRGNTEAFF.

The chain uses TRBV6-1 and TRBJ1-1; D remains ambiguous. Germline-derived CDR1 and CDR2 are MNHNS and SASEGT. V gave up 7 bases and J gave up 5 bases, with 17 bases separating them. The CDR3 length is 14 residues. CDR3 loop: CASTTGTSGTEAFF. CDR3 nucleotides: TGTGCCAGCACCACCGGCACTTCCGGAACTGAAGCTTTCTTT.

About this clone: At the DNA level, this CDR3 is encoded by other sequences in the same sample as well. The CDR3 loop reads CASSVGGMNTEAFF. CDR3 nucleotides: TGTGCCAGCAGCGTAGGAGGAATGAACACTGAAGCTTTCTTT. The chain combines TRBV9 with TRBJ1-1, with D hard to call. The CDR3 is 14 amino acids. CDR1 is SGDLS and CDR2 is YYNGEE in the germline V gene. With 0 bases removed from V and 0 bases from J, the gap between germline ends came to 6 bases.

This chain connects TRBV7-8 to TRBJ2-1; 7 bases agree with TRBD1. From germline, CDR1 is SGHVS and CDR2 FQNEAQ. The CDR3 runs 16 residues. J lost 0 bases, V lost 5 bases, and 7 bases had no gene match. CDR3 amino acids: CASSADHRGSYNEQFF. For the CDR3, the DNA is TGTGCCAGCAGCGCAGACCACAGGGGCTCCTACAATGAGCAGTTCTTC. The full variable domain, with the rest looked up from reference TRBV7-8 and TRBJ2-1, is GAGVSQSPRYKVAKRGQDVALRCDPISGHVSLFWYQQALGQGPEFLTYFQNEAQLDKSGLPSDRFFAERPEGSVSTLKIQRTQQEDSAVYLCASSADHRGSYNEQFFGPGTRLTVL.

V gene TRBV4-1 combines with J gene TRBJ2-7; D is unclear. Trimming took off 3 bases at V and 0 bases at J, with 15 bases between the two ends. The CDR3 is 16 amino acids. CDR1 and CDR2 (germline): MGHRA, YSYEKL. CDR3 sequence (DNA): TGCGCCAGCAGCCAGCCCGGTCGAGCCCCCTCCTACGAGCAGTACTTC. Translating it yields CASSQPGRAPSYEQYF.

V is TRBV4-1 and J is TRBJ2-3; D possibly corresponds to TRBD2 (6 bases). Trimming stripped 4 bases from V and 2 bases from J, with 10 bases between. Germline V lookup: CDR1 MGHRA, CDR2 YSYEKL. CDR3 length: 14 amino acids. The DNA for the CDR3 is TGCGCCAGCAGCCGAGGGGACTTCACAGATACGCAGTATTTT. Its translation: CASSRGDFTDTQYF.

The chain couples TRBV20-1 to TRBJ2-1; D ambiguous. This CDR3 is built from 9 residues. V lost 4 bases, J lost 9 bases, and 4 bases lay in between. Germline V gene lookup returns CDR1 DFQATT and CDR2 SNEGSKA (reference sequence). The CDR3 DNA reads TGCAGTGCTAACGGTGAGCAGTTCTTC. It is translated as CSANGEQFF.

The chain has TRBV9 and TRBJ2-5; TRBD1 might be the D (6 bases). Germline assignment: CDR1 SGDLS and CDR2 YYNGEE. The germline V and J ends were trimmed by 0 bases and 2 bases, with 17 bases remaining between them. The CDR3 is 17 amino acids. The CDR3 protein is CASSVATRTDSQETQYF. CDR3 nucleotide sequence: TGTGCCAGCAGCGTAGCCACTAGGACAGACAGTCAAGAGACCCAGTACTTC. Full variable domain (rest looked up from reference TRBV9 and TRBJ2-5): DSGVTQTPKHLITATGQRVTLRCSPRSGDLSVYWYQQSLDQGLQFLIQYYNGEERAKGNILERFSAQQFPDLHSELNLSSLELGDSALYFCASSVATRTDSQETQYFGPGTRLLVL.

The chain has TRBV29-1 and TRBJ2-1; tentatively, D is TRBD1 or TRBD2 (5 bases each). The CDR3 contains 13 residues. Germline CDR1 is SQVTM and CDR2 is ANQGSEA. The ends were cut back, 4 bases at V and 5 bases at J, with 12 bases in the middle. This CDR3 is CSVGSWGNNEQFF. The CDR3, as DNA: TGCAGCGTTGGGAGTTGGGGGAACAATGAGCAGTTCTTC.

This clone was seen just once. The chain employs TRBV9 and TRBJ2-1; tentatively, D is TRBD1 (5 bases). V was shortened by 4 bases and J by 2 bases, with 16 bases between the two germline ends. The CDR3 is made up of 16 amino acids. CDR1 and CDR2 from the germline V gene are SGDLS and YYNGEE. CDR3 protein: CASSQLGRPAYNEQFF. The CDR3 coding sequence is TGTGCCAGCAGCCAATTGGGGCGGCCTGCCTACAATGAGCAGTTCTTC.

The chain employs TRBV7-6 and TRBJ1-2; TRBD1 might be the D (5 bases). The CDR3 extends over 13 amino acids. Trimming took 5 bases from V and 1 from J, leaving 8 bases between them. Germline lookup yields CDR1 SGHVS and CDR2 FNYEAQ. The CDR3 spells CASSHQGNYGYTF. CDR3 nucleotides: TGTGCCAGCAGCCACCAGGGTAACTATGGCTACACCTTC.

The chain couples TRBV11-2 to TRBJ1-1; a possible D gene is TRBD1 (5 bases). Germline V gene sequence: CDR1 SGHAT, CDR2 FQNNGV. Trimming stripped 5 bases from V and 1 base from J, with 26 bases between. The CDR3 is 19 residues long. This chain's CDR3 is CASSPDIQVRLGWNTEAFF. The CDR3, as DNA: TGTGCCAGCAGCCCAGACATACAGGTACGCCTCGGGTGGAACACTGAAGCTTTCTTT.

The chain is built from TRBV7-2 and TRBJ2-4; TRBD1 matches at 9 bases. Germline CDR1 reads SGHTA; CDR2 reads FQGNSA. Losses at the gene ends were 5 bases for V and 3 bases for J; bases not matched to a gene: 5. The CDR3 runs 15 residues. CDR3 in amino acids: CASSTRQGGKNIQYF. The CDR3 bases are TGTGCCAGCAGCACCCGACAGGGGGGCAAAAACATTCAGTACTTC.

The chain recombines TRBV11-2 with TRBJ2-2; 7 bases map to TRBD1. The V and J ends lost 5 bases and 5 bases, in that order; junction bases with no gene match: 5. The V gene's germline CDR1 is SGHAT and CDR2 FQNNGV. CDR3 size: 14 residues. CDR3 residues: CASSTRQGTGELFF. CDR3 DNA sequence: TGTGCCAGCAGCACCCGACAGGGAACCGGGGAGCTGTTTTTT.

This chain links TRBV27 with TRBJ2-1; 8 bases are a match to TRBD2. The CDR3 runs to 18 residues. Germline CDR1 is MNHEY and CDR2 is SMNVEV (reference sequence). V trimming: 3 bases; J trimming: 4 bases; junction bases outside the gene matches: 14. The chain's CDR3 is CASSLGPEVAGIYNEQFF. In nucleotides, the CDR3 is TGTGCCAGCAGTTTGGGCCCCGAAGTAGCGGGAATTTACAATGAGCAGTTCTTC.

CDR3: CASALNTGELFF. CDR3 sequence (DNA): TGTGCCAGTGCCCTGAACACCGGGGAGCTGTTTTTT. V gene TRBV9 combines with J gene TRBJ2-2; D is uncertain. Trimming pared 8 bases from V and 1 base from J, leaving 6 bases between. Germline V gene sequence: CDR1 SGDLS, CDR2 YYNGEE. The CDR3 has 12 residues.

The V gene is TRBV28, the J gene TRBJ1-4, with D hard to call. Germline V gene sequence: CDR1 MDHEN, CDR2 SYDVKM. V shed 3 bases and J shed 7 bases, with 18 bases lying between them. This CDR3 contains 16 residues. As DNA, the CDR3 is TGTGCCAGCAGTTTGCCGGGCGAGGGTGACGGTGAAAAACTGTTTTTT. Protein product: CASSLPGEGDGEKLFF.

The chain uses TRBV7-9 and TRBJ2-7, with D unclear. V was pared by 5 bases and J by 6 bases, with 11 bases between. CDR3 length: 12 residues. Germline V CDR1 and CDR2: SEHNR, FQNEAQ (reference sequence). The CDR3 nucleotides are TGTGCCAGCAGCGGGCCCCACGGCGAGCAGTACTTC. It is translated as CASSGPHGEQYF.

In nucleotides, the CDR3 is TGCGCCAGCAGCCAAGGGAACATCGGCTCTGGAAACACCATATATTTT. Translated: CASSQGNIGSGNTIYF. The chain links TRBV4-1 to TRBJ1-3; D remains ambiguous. Germline loops: CDR1 MGHRA, CDR2 YSYEKL. There are 16 residues in the CDR3. V lost 1 base, J lost 0 bases, and 10 bases lay in between.

The chain has TRBV27 and TRBJ2-3; 7 bases are shared with TRBD1. Trimming took 0 bases from V and 3 from J; bases not matched to a gene: 3. The CDR3 has 15 amino acids. CDR1 and CDR2 from the germline V gene are MNHEY and SMNVEV (reference sequence). CDR3 in DNA: TGTGCCAGCAGTTTATCTCGGACAGGTACAGATACGCAGTATTTT. Translated, it gives CASSLSRTGTDTQYF.

This chain joins TRBV28 and TRBJ2-7; unclear D gene. V shed 7 bases and J shed 3 bases, with 16 bases lying between them. The CDR3 consists of 14 residues. Germline CDR1 MDHEN, CDR2 SYDVKM. The CDR3 sequence: CASTRILNGYEQYF. CDR3 in DNA: TGTGCCAGCACGCGAATCTTGAATGGCTACGAGCAGTACTTC.

The chain carries TRBV7-9 and TRBJ2-1; TRBD2 matches at 7 bases. V was clipped by 2 bases and J by 1 base; unmatched bases: 8. This CDR3 has 17 amino acids. Germline lookup yields CDR1 SEHNR and CDR2 FQNEAQ (reference sequence). CDR3 in DNA: TGTGCCAGCAGCTTACGTACTAGCGATCAGTCCTACAATGAGCAGTTCTTC. Its protein is CASSLRTSDQSYNEQFF.

The chain uses TRBV7-9 and TRBJ2-3; no reliable D call. The germline V gene encodes CDR1 SEHNR and CDR2 FQNEAQ (reference sequence). The CDR3 is made up of 13 amino acids. The V and J ends lost 5 bases and 3 bases respectively, with 9 bases between them. This CDR3 is CASSPDVTDTQYF. The DNA of the CDR3 is TGTGCCAGCAGCCCTGACGTGACAGATACGCAGTATTTT.